The rows below give T cell receptor beta chains drawn from one sample of a study of OX40 agonist ivuxolimab in advanced cancers. Profiled with immunoSEQ multiplex PCR; TCRdb holds only in-frame clones, not every one. The table records 50,000 to 65,000 clones, 81% of them present only once. The sequencing used CD4+ or CD8+ T cells sorted from blood, collected in a trial of the OX40 agonist ivuxolimab. Receptors originate from an adult with an advanced solid tumor such as melanoma, head and neck, liver or kidney cancer. CDR3s leave out the opening cysteine and the closing phenylalanine or tryptophan.

>TRBJ1-3|TRBV19
ASSMNTLTSGNTIY
>TRBJ2-7|TRBV4-2
ASRQETGGAMH
>TRBJ2-3|TRBV2
ASSWGDTQY
>TRBJ1-2|TRBV19
ASSPDSASNYGYT
>TRBJ1-2|TRBV5-1
ASSLGGGRGNYGYT
>TRBJ2-1|TRBV27
ASSFLVGQYNEQF
>TRBJ2-1|TRBV18
ASSPTGTDGNEQF
>TRBJ2-2|TRBV5-1
ASSLGIWGTTNTGELF
>TRBJ1-1|TRBV6-1
ASSEWGAGNTEAF
>TRBJ1-1|TRBV11-2
ASSYLTGVAEAF
>TRBJ1-1|TRBV30
AWTPQVPKAF
>TRBJ1-2|TRBV16
ASSQLTGGGGYT
>TRBJ1-2|TRBV7-2
ASSLGSVLGAGGYT
>TRBJ2-3|TRBV6-6
ASRSSNQKTDTQY
>TRBJ2-5|TRBV6-5
ASTPQGAQETQY
>TRBJ2-7|TRBV6-1
ATLGSGIWEQY
>TRBJ2-1|TRBV15
ATSRVGGINEQF
>TRBJ2-3|TRBV6-1
ASSWDRGTEDTQY
>TRBJ1-2|TRBV27
ASSSQVDSTGYT
>TRBJ1-5|TRBV18
ASSPRYSNQPQH
>TRBJ2-5|TRBV5-5
ASSLEGIGETQY
>TRBJ1-3|TRBV5-3
ARSLTGTAGFNTIY
>TRBJ1-1|TRBV5-1
ASGGGPMNTEAF
>TRBJ2-3|TRBV7-8
ASSDRGRSDTQY
>TRBJ1-3|TRBV30
AWEIQGNTIY
>TRBJ1-3|TRBV10-3
AISASGVSSGNTIY
>TRBJ2-3|TRBV2
ASSEKGDTQY
>TRBJ2-3|TRBV5-4
ASSFGTRGIDTQY
>TRBJ1-1|TRBV6-5
ASSYSYRARTEAF
>TRBJ1-2|TRBV5-1
ASSLSQNYGYT
>TRBJ2-5|TRBV5-1
ASSLTLAVQETQY
>TRBJ1-2|TRBV27
ASSSGPMGGYT
>TRBJ2-7|TRBV7-2
ASSFTSGGNYEQY
>TRBJ2-2|TRBV5-1
ASSSTGTTGELF
>TRBJ2-4|TRBV19
ASSIPGDRGKNIQY
>TRBJ2-7|TRBV14
ASSPLGTPPLYEQY
>TRBJ1-1|TRBV2
ASILQGNTEAF
>TRBJ2-7|TRBV5-1
ASSLAGQGYSYEQY
>TRBJ2-4|TRBV4-2
ASSQPSGGAKNIQY
>TRBJ2-6|TRBV2
IEGSGANVLT
>TRBJ1-2|TRBV6-1
ASSGTTAYGYT
>TRBJ2-4|TRBV19
ASSIAGAKNIQY
>TRBJ2-3|TRBV4-2
AIGSTDTQY
>TRBJ2-5|TRBV19
ASSLGGGWGETQY
>TRBJ2-2|TRBV2
ASSEEVLYTGELF